This T cell receptor beta chain comes out of a study of cytomegalovirus exposure and HLA in healthy donors (dated by TCRdb to 2017 to 2019). The study in broad terms: An earlier analysis of several hundred of the donors reported under 300 Gb of sequence data and 95 million to 140 million unique TCR beta sequences obtained from approximately 180 million T cells. A separate validation cohort of roughly 110 different subjects was used in addition to the roughly 670-subject first cohort. Using immunosequencing, the study profiled T cell repertoires from about 650 subjects and related those repertoires to cytomegalovirus serostatus. A later genetic analysis used genome-wide SNP genotypes for about 60% of the roughly 700 donors, treating that subset as a discovery cohort. All discovery cohort repertoires had been generated using a single sequencing platform. On average, 235,054 unique TCR beta nucleotide sequences were sequenced per donor among some 420 genotyped donors of the cohort, with roughly 20% of those sequences being non-productive. An earlier analysis of 587 of the donors applied high-throughput TCR beta sequencing to assess whether each TCR beta V gene segment acted as functional or pseudogenic. The study was designed to test whether signatures of past pathogen exposure could be identified by cataloging public T cell receptors. Among the roughly 400 genotyped donors, around 81% belonged to the genetic ancestry cluster associated with self-reported Caucasian donors. HLA typing covered class I and class II loci at four-digit resolution. In the later analysis, no new phenotypic data were used to find candidate immune exposures; instead, reliance was placed on TCR beta sequences and their occurrence across donors. Donor age, sex, ethnicity and CMV serostatus were collected together with the repertoire data. To predict cytomegalovirus infection status, the study combined high-throughput TCR immunosequencing, statistical association of individual TCRs with disease status, and machine learning. Approximately 310 gigabases of sequencing data and roughly 90 million unique TCR sequences were included in an early release covering 500 to 750 HLA-typed donors. The number of typed donors differed by locus: about 629-630 for A, B, C, DRB1 and DQB1; some 500 for DQA1; roughly 600 for DPA1; and around 450 for DPB1. A later analysis re-examined previously published TCR beta repertoires from just over 650 donors and added high-resolution HLA genotyping to investigate patterns of TCR occurrence. Because of strong linkage in the cohort, a few DR-DQ haplotypes were treated as single units for association and clustering.

Libraries were built with the immunoSEQ multiplex PCR assay. For the multiplex PCR, a mixture combining 60 forward primers for TCR Vbeta segments and 13 reverse primers for TCR Jbeta segments was used. The CDR3 region of rearranged TCR beta genes was amplified from genomic DNA with a multiplex PCR assay. On the Illumina HiSeq System, the amplified TCR beta libraries were sequenced as 87-base-pair reads. In the authors' own workflow: A later analysis tallied 75 million to 95 million unique TCR beta chains across the 640 or so repertoires, and some 10 million of those chains were shared by two or more donors. Raw reads were error-corrected and collapsed into unique sequences by a nearest-neighbor algorithm in which closely related sequences were merged to remove PCR and sequencing errors. CDR3 sequences were aligned to IMGT reference sequences to assign V, D and J gene segments. For a sequence to be retained, a match of at least six nucleotides to both a V gene segment and a J gene segment was required. Rearrangements were classified as productive when the CDR3 lacked stop codons and remained in frame with V and J, and all other rearrangements were classified as non-productive. CDR3 was defined according to IMGT convention as the region running from the second conserved V-encoded cysteine to the conserved J-encoded phenylalanine. The earlier analysis of 500 to 750 of the donors excluded any sequence lacking an unambiguous match to a single V gene segment. An earlier analysis of approximately 590 of the donors called V segments functional above 56.7% productive rearrangements and segregating when the between-donor standard deviation exceeded 5%. A statistical classification framework was built for diagnosing cytomegalovirus status from the catalog of TCR beta chain sequences. V and J gene assignment, in a later analysis, came from comparing TCR nucleotide sequences with IMGT/GENE-DB human TR gene sequences. In a later analysis, CDR3 sequences and most-parsimonious VDJ recombination scenarios were assigned using the TCRdist pipeline. In a later analysis, every TCR beta chain was defined by the combination of its CDR3 amino acid sequence and its V-gene family, and reads without a unique V-gene family were dropped. A later analysis removed 500 to 650 highly shared, low-generation-probability nucleotide sequences to deal with suspected cross-contamination and a sequencing artifact. In a later analysis, a clonal expansion index for each public chain was calculated from normalized within-repertoire ranks of inferred template counts. In a later analysis, generation probabilities were computed using a VDJ recombination model fitted to out-of-frame rearrangements, and the results were checked against IGoR. In a later analysis, hypergeometric tests were used to score TCR-TCR, TCR-HLA and TCR-CMV co-occurrence, with a repertoire-size bias correction applied to TCR pairs. A later analysis estimated false discovery rates by permuting HLA or CMV assignments 20 times. In a later analysis, co-occurring TCRs were grouped using DBSCAN, with TCRdist sequence similarity added in when clustering inside HLA-allele-positive subsets. Repertoires with fewer than 30,000 or more than 120,000 public chains, plus five repertoires with anomalous nucleotide sharing, were excluded from co-occurrence clustering. The immuneACCESS repertoire file appears here via TCRdb, limited to in-frame rearrangements. These files lack a portion of the clones; in checked studies, under half of the deficit traces to unresolved V genes, and the cause of the others is not known. D and trimming were read from the DNA, whereas the V and J calls and clone size are those reported in that table. Within this sample are 100,000 or so clones, with roughly 88% of them counted one time only. 1.2% of the sample rests with the top ten.

Points on this clone: There is no known antigen for this receptor. One base away there is no much larger clone; base qualities are not given.

The cohort was made up of roughly 670 healthy bone marrow donors. All cohort members were sampled while nominally healthy, although unrecorded immune exposures were likely present. The donor was CMV seronegative and was included in the group of hundreds of seronegative cohort members. Each donor provided a peripheral blood sample, and peripheral blood mononuclear cells were used for TCR beta sequencing. Genomic DNA was extracted from the blood cell samples with the Qiagen DNeasy Blood Extraction Kit. The germline V gene supplies CDR1 SGDLS and CDR2 YYNGEE. From cysteine to phenylalanine, the CDR3 is 14 amino acids long. Of the read, only the CDR3 DNA is kept; its 42 bases are in frame from base 1. Deletion took 4 bases off V and 3 bases off J, with a span of 11 bases between the germline ends. Findings and caveats that apply to the study as a whole: Some IMGT-functional V segments, including TRBV6-2 and TRBV6-3, could not be distinguished by the 87-base-pair reads and were therefore excluded. The earlier analysis of 587 of the donors excluded 15 to 20 rarely observed V segments, including chromosome 9 orphons, because counts were too low. Strong co-occurrence of HLA alleles, especially DR and DQ, made assigning TCR associations to individual alleles difficult. Broadly in line with IMGT annotations, most TCR beta V segments showed up in productive rearrangements about 87% or about 30% of the time in an earlier analysis of approximately 600 of the donors. According to the authors, the approach could potentially be generalized to other disease states and immunological phenotypes. A later analysis found that TCR association rates varied across HLA loci, with DRB1 alleles showing the most associated TCRs and HLA-C alleles the fewest. At a false discovery rate of 0.05, a later analysis linked 16,000 or so TCR beta sequences to specific HLA alleles. A further reported finding was that TCR beta sequences accurately predicted the HLA-A and HLA-B alleles for most subjects in the first cohort. Because HLA typing was missing for some donors at each locus, association tests included only the typed subset. An association between a missense DCLRE1C variant and V-gene and J-gene trimming of TCR beta chains was found in a later genetic analysis and replicated in an independent cohort. A later genetic analysis reported fewer N-insertions in productive TCRs among donors in an Asian-associated ancestry cluster than the approximately 670-donor mean. A cluster of highly shared sequence variants was judged likely to represent a technical artifact of the sequencing pipeline. According to a later analysis, parvovirus B19, influenza, CMV and Epstein-Barr virus appeared linked to several top co-occurrence clusters. In a later analysis, HLA-associated TCR beta chains were found to be more clonally expanded and to have lower generation probabilities than equally common non-associated chains. In vitro tests confirmed that a few of the cytomegalovirus-associated TCR beta chains recognize cytomegalovirus antigens. The classifier was reported to diagnose cytomegalovirus status with high specificity and sensitivity in both the original cohort and the validation cohort. Linkage disequilibrium might explain the correlated functional status among segregating V segments, but an unknown experimental factor could not be excluded. Roughly uniform sequencing depth across donors was assumed in presence/absence analyses, although this assumption may not hold. Most TCR sequences were observed very rarely across donors, whereas some public TCRs were present in many individuals. The study gave a list of over 150 TCR beta chains associated with cytomegalovirus. Only TCR beta chains were sequenced in this cohort, and the absence of alpha or paired-chain data limited detectable features. A later analysis found that most CMV-associated TCR beta chains appeared HLA-restricted, with HLA associations seemingly driven largely by CMV exposure. For the cohort, immune exposure information was limited to CMV serostatus.

The chain joins TRBV9 to TRBJ1-3; the D gene assignment is ambiguous. Sample: PBMCs. The sequence was collected from a woman aged 18-29 years in good health and CMV-seronegative. The bases are TGTGCCAGCAGCTCGGGGAAAATTGGAAACACCATATATTTT. Translation gives CASSSGKIGNTIYF.